Shown below are 20 T cell receptor beta chains from a single sample sequenced in a study of PD-L1 blockade in urothelial cancer. Repertoires were generated with immunoSEQ multiplex PCR, while TCRdb's copy carries only in-frame clones and drops some. The sample contains about 130,000 clones, roughly 83% of which appear only once. The time point is: peripheral blood 6 weeks after treatment start. Sequenced here: PBMCs, sampled around atezolizumab (anti-PD-L1) treatment. These receptors came from a man aged 50-60 years with urothelial cancer.

The table lists this clone with a count of one. Since a much larger clone is just one base distant, this may be a read error. The sample carries other DNA sequences with the same CDR3. The chain recombines TRBV5-6 with TRBJ2-3; no definite D call. CDR3 length: 12 amino acids. CDR1 SGHDT and CDR2 YYEEEE come from the germline V gene. Trimming shortened V by 2 bases and J by 4 bases, and 5 bases separated the two germline ends. The CDR3 reads CASSLRADTQYF. CDR3 sequence (DNA): TGTGCCAGCAGCTTACGGGCAGATACGCAGTATTTT.

A word on this clone: One end of the junction does not line up with germline, which may come from a read error. This chain joins TRBV7-7 and TRBJ2-5; the D call may be TRBD1 or TRBD2 (5 bases each). The CDR3 contains 14 residues. Germline V gene lookup returns CDR1 SSHAT and CDR2 FNYEAQ (reference sequence). The CDR3 region is CASSLGTGEETQYF. In DNA form, the CDR3 reads TGTGCTAGCAGCTTAGGGACCGGGGAAGAGACCCAGTACTTC.

This rearrangement joins TRBV21-1 to TRBJ2-3; TRBD2 was called by the table and not checked on the DNA. TRBV21-1 corresponds to a pseudogene. The length of the CDR3 is 16 residues. In DNA form, the CDR3 reads TGTGCCAGCAGCAATTCGTGCGGGAGGGCTGCAGATACGCAGTATTTT. Residues: CASSNSCGRAADTQYF.

The chain has TRBV28 and TRBJ1-3, with D tentatively TRBD1 (5 bases). The V and J ends lost 3 bases and 0 bases respectively, with 15 bases between them. CDR1 is MDHEN and CDR2 is SYDVKM in the germline V gene. The CDR3 totals 17 residues. In DNA, the CDR3 is TGTGCCAGCAGTTTGTCTGTTCACAGGATCTCTGGAAACACCATATATTTT. This gives the protein CASSLSVHRISGNTIYF.

The chain is built from TRBV6-4 and TRBJ1-1; D call uncertain. Germline V CDR1 and CDR2: MRHNA, SNTAGT. The CDR3 has 14 amino acids. V was cut by 3 bases and J by 4 bases, with 12 bases left in between. CDR3 loop: CASSDVPGGTEAFF. CDR3 sequence (DNA): TGTGCCAGCAGTGATGTGCCCGGTGGCACTGAAGCTTTCTTT.

The chain is built from TRBV19 and TRBJ1-1; TRBD1 matches 8 bases. There are 15 residues in the CDR3. The germline CDR1 and CDR2 sequences are LNHDA and SQIVND (reference sequence). J lost 2 bases, V lost 1 base, and 3 bases had no gene match. CDR3 in DNA: TGTGCCAGTAGTATAGGGGACAGGATTAACACTGAAGCTTTCTTT. It codes for CASSIGDRINTEAFF.

The table lists this clone with many counts. The rearrangement links TRBV7-3 to TRBJ2-1; 8 positions agree with TRBD1. With V trimmed by 1 base and J by 2 bases, 4 bases remained unmatched. The CDR3 is 16 amino acids. The germline V gene has CDR1 SGHTA and CDR2 FQGTGA. CDR3 in amino acids: CASSLNQGAAYNEQFF. CDR3 coding DNA: TGTGCCAGCAGCTTAAATCAGGGGGCTGCCTACAATGAGCAGTTCTTC.

The chain has TRBV21-1 and TRBJ1-5. TRBV21-1 counts as a pseudogene. This CDR3 has 11 amino acids. CDR3 nucleotide sequence: TGTGCCAGCAGCGAGAAGAGAATCCAGCATTTT. Translation gives CASSEKRIQHF.

The chain combines TRBV5-1 with TRBJ2-5; a weak D match, TRBD2 (5 bases). V lost 0 bases to trimming and J lost 2 bases, with 8 bases between them. Germline loops: CDR1 SGHRS, CDR2 YFSETQ. This CDR3 is 14 amino acids long. CDR3 sequence: CASSLGGLQETQYF. The CDR3 nucleotides are TGCGCCAGCAGCTTGGGAGGGTTGCAAGAGACCCAGTACTTC. Looking up the rest from reference TRBV5-1 and TRBJ2-5 gives the full variable domain: KAGVTQTPRYLIKTRGQQVTLSCSPISGHRSVSWYQQTPGQGLQFLFEYFSETQRNKGNFPGRFSGRQFSNSRSEMNVSTLELGDSALYLCASSLGGLQETQYFGPGTRLLVL.

The chain is built from TRBV28 and TRBJ2-4; the D gene is possibly TRBD1 (6 bases). The CDR3 consists of 14 residues. In germline, CDR1 is MDHEN, CDR2 SYDVKM. V lost 2 bases, J lost 6 bases, and 11 bases lay in between. The CDR3 sequence: CASSLEWGLNIQYF. The CDR3 nucleotides read TGTGCCAGCAGTTTAGAGTGGGGGCTAAACATTCAGTACTTC.

The chain carries TRBV5-1 and TRBJ2-1; D not resolved. The CDR3 is made up of 13 amino acids. Trimming removed 1 base at V and 7 bases at J, with 9 bases between. Germline-derived CDR1 and CDR2 are SGHRS and YFSETQ. This CDR3 is CASSLQVLNEQFF. The CDR3 DNA sequence: TGCGCCAGCAGCTTGCAGGTCCTGAATGAGCAGTTCTTC.

The V and J genes are TRBV5-1 and TRBJ1-1; 9 bases match TRBD1. The V gene's germline CDR1 is SGHRS and CDR2 YFSETQ. The length of the CDR3 is 17 residues. V was clipped by 5 bases and J by 2 bases; unmatched bases: 13. CDR3 nucleotides: TGCGCCAGCAGTCCTACAGGGGGCGCATTGGGTAACACTGAAGCTTTCTTT. Its protein product is CASSPTGGALGNTEAFF.

V and J are TRBV7-2 and TRBJ2-7, with 13 positions matching TRBD2. The CDR3 extends over 14 amino acids. The germline CDR1 and CDR2 sequences are SGHTA and FQGNSA. J gave up 6 bases and V 5 bases, and 4 bases lay outside the gene matches. The CDR3, as DNA: TGTGCCAGCAGCCCCCGGACTAGCGGGAGCGAGCAGTACTTC. Translation: CASSPRTSGSEQYF.

CDR3 bases: TGTGCCAGCAGCGCGACCAGGGGCGGTGGCTACACCTTC. Its protein is CASSATRGGGYTF. The chain links TRBV28 to TRBJ1-2; tentatively, D is TRBD1 (6 bases). CDR3 length: 13 residues. Trimming stripped 6 bases from V and 7 bases from J, with 15 bases between. Germline V CDR1 and CDR2: MDHEN, SYDVKM.

J is TRBJ2-7 and V is TRBV25-1, with TRBD2 identical over 9 bases. The germline CDR1 and CDR2 sequences are MGHDK and SYGVNS. CDR3 size: 14 residues. Losses at the gene ends were 5 bases for V and 2 bases for J; bases not matched to a gene: 4. As DNA, the CDR3 is TGTGCCAGCAGTCTAGCGGGGTCCCCCTACGAGCAGTACTTC. The encoded protein is CASSLAGSPYEQYF.

The chain has TRBV28 and TRBJ2-2; 9 nucleotides line up with TRBD1. The CDR3 runs to 17 residues. Unmatched junction bases numbered 10, after V lost 6 bases and J lost 2 bases. The germline CDR1 and CDR2 sequences are MDHEN and SYDVKM. CDR3 sequence reads: CASRTGGAGRNTGELFF. The CDR3 DNA sequence: TGTGCCAGCAGGACAGGGGGAGCCGGGAGAAACACCGGGGAGCTGTTTTTT.

This clone was observed a few times. This chain uses TRBV5-5 with TRBJ1-4, with 10 nucleotides matching TRBD1. This CDR3 has 15 residues. Trimming at V came to 1 base and at J to 6 bases, leaving 3 bases not matched to a gene. CDR1 and CDR2 from the germline V gene are SGHKS and YYEKEE (reference sequence). The CDR3 bases are TGTGCCAGCAGCTTGTATGGGACAGGGGATGAAAAACTGTTTTTT. Translation gives CASSLYGTGDEKLFF.

This rearrangement joins TRBV29-1 to TRBJ2-7, with 9 positions matching TRBD2. CDR1 SQVTM and CDR2 ANQGSEA come from the germline V gene. With 2 bases clipped from V and 5 bases from J, the junction kept 7 bases outside the gene matches. The CDR3 totals 14 residues. CDR3 region: CSVERASGIDEQYF. Written as DNA, the CDR3 is TGCAGCGTTGAAAGGGCTAGCGGGATCGACGAGCAGTACTTC.

This sequence joins TRBV9 and TRBJ2-2, with D perhaps matching TRBD1 (6 bases). This CDR3 has 13 residues. The V end was cut by 4 bases, the J end by 5 bases, with 9 bases between. Germline loops: CDR1 SGDLS, CDR2 YYNGEE. The CDR3 DNA is TGTGCCAGCAGCTTTCAGGGGACCGGGGAGCTGTTTTTT. Translation gives CASSFQGTGELFF.

The chain uses TRBV28 and TRBJ1-2, with D possibly matching TRBD1 (6 bases). The CDR3 is made up of 14 amino acids. The V end was cut by 5 bases, the J end by 3 bases, with 13 bases between. CDR1 is MDHEN and CDR2 is SYDVKM in the germline V gene. The CDR3 sequence: CASSIQQGDYGYTF. The CDR3 nucleotides are TGTGCCAGCAGTATACAACAGGGAGACTATGGCTACACCTTC.